This T cell receptor beta chain appears in the sequencing data of a study of early T cells in non-severe SARS-CoV-2 infection. Study as a whole: The input, bulk RNA from unsorted whole blood, was sequenced, and chains were unpaired.

Separate cDNA molecules each had unique molecular identifiers attached to them. TCRdb reanalysed the 5' RACE reads using MiXCR and keeps one entry per CDR3 protein. The sample shows about 50,000 distinct CDR3 sequences, about a tenth of them seen only once. Losses at the gene ends were 2 bases for V and 0 bases for J; bases not matched to a gene: 3. The CDR3 contains 17 residues. Germline V lookup: CDR1 SGHRS, CDR2 YFSETQ. The TCR originated in an adult who was a healthcare worker with PCR-confirmed SARS-CoV-2 infection or an uninfected control (not recorded which). The sequenced sample was whole blood. The chain employs TRBV5-1 and TRBJ2-2; TRBD2 matches at 11 bases. The CDR3 loop is CASSFLAGGSNTGELFF. The CDR3 coding sequence is TGCGCCAGCAGCTTCCTAGCGGGAGGATCGAACACCGGGGAGCTGTTTTTT.